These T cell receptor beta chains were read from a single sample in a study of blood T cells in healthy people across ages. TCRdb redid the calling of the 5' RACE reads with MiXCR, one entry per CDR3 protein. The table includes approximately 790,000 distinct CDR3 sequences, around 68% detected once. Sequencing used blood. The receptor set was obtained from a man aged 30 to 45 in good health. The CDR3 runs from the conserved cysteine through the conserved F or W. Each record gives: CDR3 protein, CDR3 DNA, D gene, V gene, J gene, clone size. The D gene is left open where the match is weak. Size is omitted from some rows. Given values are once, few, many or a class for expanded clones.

CASSQDNSIQGAADEAFF	TGTGCCAGCAGCCAAGATAACAGCATTCAGGGGGCGGCGGATGAAGCTTTCTTT	TRBD1	TRBV4-2	TRBJ1-1	.
CASGPGTGQDTQYF	TGTGCTAGTGGCCCCGGGACGGGGCAAGATACGCAGTATTTT	.	TRBV12-5	TRBJ2-3	.
CASIGQVEINSPLHF	TGTGCCAGCATTGGACAGGTGGAAATAAATTCACCCCTCCACTTT	TRBD1	TRBV2	TRBJ1-6	.
CASSHARTSGEGDTQYF	TGCGCCAGCAGCCATGCACGGACTAGCGGGGAAGGAGATACGCAGTATTTT	TRBD2	TRBV4-3	TRBJ2-3	.
CAWSVRGGLETQYF	TGTGCCTGGAGTGTACGAGGGGGCTTAGAGACCCAGTACTTC	TRBD1	TRBV30	TRBJ2-5	.
CASRNSNQPQHF	TGTGCCAGCAGAAATAGCAATCAGCCCCAGCATTTT	.	TRBV28	TRBJ1-5	few
CASSPGTSQGYEQYF	TGTGCCAGCAGCCCTGGGACCAGCCAGGGCTACGAGCAGTACTTC	.	TRBV7-8	TRBJ2-7	few
CASSLSAATTNEKLFF	TGTGCCAGCAGTTTAAGTGCGGCAACAACTAATGAAAAACTGTTTTTT	.	TRBV12-3/TRBV12-4	TRBJ1-4	.
CASSREGLGDTQYF	TGTGCCAGCAGTAGAGAGGGTCTGGGAGATACGCAGTATTTT	.	TRBV12-3/TRBV12-4	TRBJ2-3	.
CASSQDRVSRNNEQFF	TGCGCCAGCAGCCAAGATCGGGTCAGTCGAAACAATGAGCAGTTCTTC	.	TRBV4-1	TRBJ2-1	.
CASSPLGTLSTDTQYF	TGTGCCAGCAGCCCCCTTGGGACGCTAAGCACAGATACGCAGTATTTT	.	TRBV3-1	TRBJ2-3	.
CASSYAGTLDKYF	TGCGCCAGCAGCTATGCCGGGACCCTTGATAAGTACTTC	.	TRBV5-1	TRBJ2-7	.
CASSQDRSGEETQYF	TGCGCCAGCAGCCAAGATCGGAGCGGGGAAGAGACCCAGTACTTC	TRBD2	TRBV4-3	TRBJ2-5	.
CASSNSRDSDSGANVLTF	TGTGCCAGCAGCAACTCGAGGGACAGCGACTCTGGGGCCAACGTCCTGACTTTC	.	TRBV21-1	TRBJ2-6	few
CASRKEPSQGAGEQFF	TGTGCCAGCAGAAAAGAACCCTCACAGGGGGCCGGTGAGCAGTTCTTC	TRBD1	TRBV2	TRBJ2-1	.
CASSAGLSSYNEQFF	TGCGCCAGCAGCGCTGGTCTTTCCTCCTACAATGAGCAGTTCTTC	.	TRBV5-1	TRBJ2-1	.
CASSSGGREWETQYF	TGTGCCAGCAGCTCGGGGGGCAGGGAGTGGGAGACCCAGTACTTC	.	TRBV7-2	TRBJ2-5	.
CASSPGELAGSYNEQFF	TGTGCCAGCAGTCCCGGGGAACTAGCGGGGTCCTACAATGAGCAGTTCTTC	TRBD2	TRBV25-1	TRBJ2-1	.
CASSLAPVSRGDEQFF	TGTGCCAGCAGCTTAGCCCCGGTTTCGCGAGGGGATGAGCAGTTCTTC	.	TRBV7-2	TRBJ2-1	.
CASSLGVAGGEQYF	TGTGCCAGCAGCTTAGGCGTAGCCGGGGGAGAGCAGTACTTC	.	TRBV7-3	TRBJ2-4	.
CASRTLMGGSLNTEAFF	TGTGCCAGCAGAACCCTCATGGGTGGTAGTCTGAACACTGAAGCTTTCTTT	.	TRBV27	TRBJ1-1	.
CAISEPVRDTDTQYF	TGTGCCATCAGTGAGCCCGTGAGAGATACAGATACGCAGTATTTT	.	TRBV10-3	TRBJ2-3	.
CSVSGDYGYTF	TGCAGCGTCAGTGGGGATTATGGCTACACCTTC	.	TRBV29-1	TRBJ1-2	.
CASTDSGGQETQYF	TGTGCCAGCACCGATAGCGGGGGGCAAGAGACCCAGTACTTC	TRBD2	TRBV6-6	TRBJ2-5	few
CASSQDRGSANVLTF	TGCGCCAGCAGCCAAGACAGGGGTTCAGCCAACGTCCTGACTTTC	.	TRBV4-3	TRBJ2-6	few